The 27 T cell receptor beta chains presented below share a single source sample, sequenced in a study of cytomegalovirus exposure and HLA in healthy donors. Amplification used 60 Vbeta primers and 13 Jbeta primers. This table comes from immunoSEQ multiplex PCR, and its TCRdb copy is limited to in-frame clones, with some not included. The table has some 140,000 clones, about 70% seen once. The sequencing sample was made of PBMCs. Source of these receptors: a man aged 40-55 years in good health and CMV-seronegative.

A remark on this clone: One junction end disagrees with the germline gene, perhaps due to a read error. The V and J genes are TRBV6-5 and TRBJ1-4, with D hard to call. Per the germline V gene, CDR1 is MNHEY and CDR2 is SVGAGI. The CDR3 runs to 15 residues. Here the CDR3 reads CANSYSPGANEKLFF. The CDR3, as DNA: TGTGCCAACAGTTACTCACCCGGAGCTAATGAAAAACTGTTTTTT.

The chain combines TRBV19 with TRBJ2-3; maybe TRBD2 (5 bases). V lost 6 bases and J lost 8, with 12 bases in between. The CDR3 has 12 amino acids. Germline loops: CDR1 LNHDA, CDR2 SQIVND (reference sequence). The CDR3 nucleotides read TGTGCCAGTAGCGGGAAAGGCGGTACGCAGTATTTT. Its translation: CASSGKGGTQYF.

J is TRBJ1-2 and V is TRBV5-6; no clear D. The CDR3 consists of 15 residues. CDR1 and CDR2 (germline): SGHDT, YYEEEE. The germline V and J ends were trimmed by 4 bases and 1 base, with 14 bases remaining between them. CDR3 nucleotides: TGTGCCAGCAGCACTGGTCAGGAAGTTAACTATGGCTACACCTTC. It yields the protein CASSTGQEVNYGYTF.

The chain uses TRBV2 and TRBJ1-5; tentatively, D is TRBD1 (5 bases). The V and J ends lost 6 bases and 4 bases respectively, with 16 bases between them. The CDR3 sequence is 15 residues long. Germline CDR1 SNHLY, CDR2 FYNNEI. The CDR3 DNA sequence: TGTGCCAGCAGGGGGCCGGGGGGAGTAAATCAGCCCCAGCATTTT. Its protein is CASRGPGGVNQPQHF.

In the case of this clone: Other DNA sequences in the same sample also yield this CDR3. The chain carries TRBV7-9 and TRBJ1-4, with TRBD1 as a possible D gene (5 bases). CDR3 size: 14 residues. The V and J ends lost 4 bases and 8 bases respectively, with 14 bases between them. Germline V gives CDR1 SEHNR, CDR2 FQNEAQ (reference sequence). The DNA of the CDR3 is TGTGCCAGCAGCTCCGGGACGGGAGACGAAAAACTGTTTTTT. It translates to CASSSGTGDEKLFF.

This CDR3 is CASSEPWTGTYEQYF. CDR3 sequence (DNA): TGTGCCAGCAGTGAACCCTGGACAGGAACCTACGAGCAGTACTTC. V and J are TRBV6-1 and TRBJ2-7; the match to TRBD1 covers 7 bases. The germline CDR1 and CDR2 sequences are MNHNS and SASEGT. V was pared by 2 bases and J by 2 bases, with 6 bases of the junction left unmatched. The CDR3 extends over 15 amino acids.

The chain combines TRBV30 with TRBJ2-1; 12 bases align to TRBD1. The CDR3 extends over 15 amino acids. CDR1 and CDR2 (germline): GTSNPN, SVGIG (reference sequence). The V and J ends lost 0 bases and 8 bases, in that order; junction bases with no gene match: 5. This CDR3 is CAWSVGTGGYDEQFF. DNA of the CDR3: TGTGCCTGGAGTGTAGGGACAGGGGGCTATGATGAGCAGTTCTTC. Using reference TRBV30 and TRBJ2-1 for the parts outside the CDR3, the full variable domain is SQTIHQWPATLVQPVGSPLSLECTVEGTSNPNLYWYRQAAGRGLQLLFYSVGIGQISSEVPQNLSASRPQDRQFILSSKKLLLSDSGFYLCAWSVGTGGYDEQFFGPGTRLTVL.

The rearrangement joins TRBV7-2 to TRBJ1-5; TRBD1 might be the D (5 bases). V lost 5 bases and J lost 0, with 17 bases in between. The CDR3 loop spans 17 amino acids. Germline V lookup: CDR1 SGHTA, CDR2 FQGNSA. CDR3 loop: CASSPGLAGDSNQPQHF. CDR3 DNA sequence: TGTGCCAGCAGCCCGGGACTAGCGGGGGATAGCAATCAGCCCCAGCATTTT.

The rearrangement uses TRBV5-4 and TRBJ2-3; TRBD1 agrees at 12 bases. Germline lookup yields CDR1 SGHNT and CDR2 YYREEE (reference sequence). CDR3 length: 16 amino acids. V was pared by 4 bases and J by 4 bases, with 7 bases of the junction left unmatched. The CDR3 sequence: CASSQGQGATADTQYF. CDR3 sequence (DNA): TGTGCCAGCAGCCAGGGACAGGGGGCAACAGCAGATACGCAGTATTTT.

The J gene is TRBJ1-2, the V gene TRBV20-1; D uncertain. Germline V gene data show CDR1 as DFQATT and CDR2 as SNEGSKA (reference sequence). This CDR3 has 8 residues. V lost 5 bases to trimming and J lost 8 bases, with 3 bases between them. The CDR3 is CSAGGYTF. CDR3 coding DNA: TGCAGTGCTGGCGGCTACACCTTC.

This chain uses TRBV5-1 with TRBJ2-7, with TRBD1 matching 10 bases. The CDR3 totals 16 residues. The germline V gene encodes CDR1 SGHRS and CDR2 YFSETQ. With 2 bases clipped from V and 5 bases from J, the junction kept 10 bases outside the gene matches. The DNA of the CDR3 is TGCGCCAGCAGCTTCTCGGGACAGGGGCCCCGAGACGAGCAGTACTTC. Translated, it gives CASSFSGQGPRDEQYF.

The chain joins TRBV20-1 to TRBJ1-1; possible D gene TRBD1, 5 bases. CDR3 size: 11 residues. Germline-derived CDR1 and CDR2 are DFQATT and SNEGSKA (reference sequence). Trimming took 0 bases from V and 7 from J, leaving 6 bases between them. CDR3 sequence: CSARETVEAFF. CDR3 DNA sequence: TGCAGTGCTAGAGAGACAGTTGAAGCTTTCTTT.

The chain couples TRBV10-3 to TRBJ2-1; D gene ambiguous. This CDR3 contains 14 residues. Trimming took off 0 bases at V and 11 bases at J, with 14 bases between the two ends. The germline V gene encodes CDR1 ENHRY and CDR2 SYGVKD. CDR3 sequence: CAISESPLLGQQFF. DNA for the CDR3: TGTGCCATCAGTGAGTCGCCCCTCCTTGGGCAGCAGTTCTTC.

V gene TRBV7-3 combines with J gene TRBJ2-6; TRBD1 matches at 11 bases. The CDR3 consists of 21 residues. V dropped 2 bases and J dropped 1; count of bases not matched to a gene: 13. In germline, CDR1 is SGHTA, CDR2 FQGTGA. CDR3 loop: CASSLPLLPGQGESGANVLTF. The DNA of the CDR3 is TGTGCCAGCAGCTTACCCCTTCTCCCGGGACAGGGGGAATCTGGGGCCAACGTCCTGACTTTC.

The rearrangement links TRBV27 to TRBJ2-7, with D perhaps matching TRBD1 (6 bases). Trimming removed 2 bases at V and 4 bases at J, with 9 bases between. The CDR3 covers 13 residues. CDR1 MNHEY and CDR2 SMNVEV come from the germline V gene (reference sequence). The CDR3 coding sequence is TGTGCCAGCAGTTTAGAGGGGGTGTACGAGCAGTACTTC. Its translation: CASSLEGVYEQYF.

V usage is TRBV7-2 and J usage is TRBJ2-7, with 8 bases that match TRBD2. CDR3 length: 18 residues. Germline assignment: CDR1 SGHTA and CDR2 FQGNSA. V was clipped by 3 bases and J by 0 bases; unmatched bases: 13. The CDR3 bases are TGTGCCAGCAGCTTCTCCGGGGGCGGGGGGCGGAGCTCCTACGAGCAGTACTTC. Residues: CASSFSGGGGRSSYEQYF.

V gene TRBV6-1 combines with J gene TRBJ2-3; TRBD1 matches 9 bases. CDR3 length equals 14 residues. Germline V gene sequence: CDR1 MNHNS, CDR2 SASEGT. V lost 7 bases to trimming and J lost 5 bases; unmatched junction nucleotides: 7. CDR3 sequence (DNA): TGTGCCAGCACTAGGGACAGGGCCAAAGATACGCAGTATTTT. Its protein is CASTRDRAKDTQYF.

The V gene is TRBV9, the J gene TRBJ2-1; 8 nucleotides match TRBD2. The J segment lost 6 bases and the V segment lost 2 bases, leaving 10 bases of the junction unmatched. The CDR3 is made up of 16 amino acids. CDR1 and CDR2 from the germline V gene are SGDLS and YYNGEE. The CDR3 DNA follows: TGTGCCAGCAGCGTCCTAGGCACTAGCGGACTCAATGAGCAGTTCTTC. This sequence encodes CASSVLGTSGLNEQFF. Complete variable domain (other parts from reference TRBV9 and TRBJ2-1): DSGVTQTPKHLITATGQRVTLRCSPRSGDLSVYWYQQSLDQGLQFLIQYYNGEERAKGNILERFSAQQFPDLHSELNLSSLELGDSALYFCASSVLGTSGLNEQFFGPGTRLTVL.

This chain uses TRBV21-1 with TRBJ2-1; the table's D call TRBD2 went unverified against the DNA. TRBV21-1 is marked as a pseudogene. CDR3 length: 15 residues. The DNA of the CDR3 is TGTGCCAGCAGGTTCAAGTTTAGCGAGAACAATGAGCAGTTCTTC. It encodes CASRFKFSENNEQFF.

The CDR3 loop is CASSGEGSGDPTDTQYF. DNA for the CDR3: TGTGCCAGCAGCGGGGAAGGTAGCGGGGACCCCACAGATACGCAGTATTTT. The chain has TRBV9 and TRBJ2-3; TRBD2 aligns across 8 bases. Germline CDR1 reads SGDLS; CDR2 reads YYNGEE. V lost 3 bases to trimming and J lost 2 bases; unmatched junction nucleotides: 11. This CDR3 is 17 amino acids long.

The chain uses TRBV7-2 and TRBJ1-2; 11 bases fit TRBD1. This CDR3 region has 16 residues. J was trimmed by 8 bases and V by 4 bases; bases with no gene match: 12. CDR1 and CDR2 from the germline V gene are SGHTA and FQGNSA. The CDR3 region is CASSSGQGAQMGGYTF. The CDR3 DNA reads as TGTGCCAGCAGCTCTGGACAGGGGGCGCAAATGGGCGGCTACACCTTC.

The chain has TRBV11-1 and TRBJ2-3; weak D call: TRBD2 (5 bases). Trimming took off 5 bases at V and 12 bases at J, with 18 bases between the two ends. The germline V gene has CDR1 SGHAT and CDR2 FQDESV (reference sequence). CDR3 size: 13 residues. CDR3 sequence: CASSPQSGLRQYF. Here the CDR3 DNA reads TGTGCCAGCAGCCCGCAGTCCGGACTCCGTCAGTATTTT.

The V call is TRBV18, the J call TRBJ2-3; the D gene is possibly TRBD2 (6 bases). The CDR3 spans 16 residues. Germline V gives CDR1 KGHSH, CDR2 LQKENI. V was clipped by 1 base and J by 0 bases, with 11 bases between them. The CDR3 region is CASSPLIGTSTDTQYF. The CDR3 DNA reads as TGTGCCAGCTCACCACTTATCGGGACTAGCACAGATACGCAGTATTTT.

The V call is TRBV5-8, the J call TRBJ2-1, with D perhaps TRBD1 (5 bases). The germline CDR1 and CDR2 sequences are SGHTS and YDEGEE. With 4 bases removed from V and 8 bases from J, the gap between germline ends came to 22 bases. The CDR3 contains 16 residues. CDR3 DNA: TGTGCCAGCAGCAGGGCCGTAGGGGCCTTTCTCGATGAGCAGTTCTTC. Its translation: CASSRAVGAFLDEQFF. Full variable domain (remainder filled in from reference TRBV5-8 and TRBJ2-1): EAGVTQSPTHLIKTRGQQATLRCSPISGHTSVYWYQQALGLGLQFLLWYDEGEERNRGNFPPRFSGRQFPNYSSELNVNALELEDSALYLCASSRAVGAFLDEQFFGPGTRLTVL.

This clone has ten or more counts. The V gene is TRBV2, the J gene TRBJ2-7; 8 bases align to TRBD1. V was clipped by 6 bases and J by 1 base; unmatched bases: 5. Germline V gene data show CDR1 as SNHLY and CDR2 as FYNNEI. The length of the CDR3 is 14 residues. The CDR3 spells CASSPRTGSYEQYF. Here the CDR3 DNA reads TGTGCCAGCAGCCCCAGGACAGGGTCCTACGAGCAGTACTTC.

This clone was counted a single time. This sequence joins TRBV29-1 and TRBJ1-4; a weak D match, TRBD1 (6 bases). This CDR3 is built from 14 residues. Germline CDR1 SQVTM, CDR2 ANQGSEA. V dropped 0 bases and J dropped 6 bases, with 11 bases sitting between them. CDR3 sequence: CSVEEGRGYEKLFF. The CDR3, as DNA: TGCAGCGTTGAAGAGGGCAGGGGCTATGAAAAACTGTTTTTT.

This chain joins TRBV6-1 and TRBJ2-2; TRBD1 matches at 11 bases. Germline V CDR1 and CDR2: MNHNS, SASEGT. The J segment lost 3 bases and the V segment lost 0 bases, leaving 3 bases of the junction unmatched. The CDR3 loop spans 17 amino acids. The CDR3: CASSEAGQGVYTGELFF. The CDR3 DNA follows: TGTGCCAGCAGTGAAGCGGGACAGGGGGTGTACACCGGGGAGCTGTTTTTT.